Each of the 10 T cell receptor beta chains below was sequenced from the same sample in a study of T cell responses to AZD1222 COVID-19 vaccine. This table comes from immunoSEQ multiplex PCR, and its TCRdb copy is limited to in-frame clones, with some not included. This repertoire shows fewer than 150,000 clones, 75% to 95% found once; its top ten account for around 3.7%. The sample in question was peripheral blood, obtained on day 0 of AZD1222 vaccination. These receptors originate from an adult in good health.

This chain links TRBV13 with TRBJ2-3; D is perhaps TRBD1 or TRBD2 (5 bases each). This CDR3 comprises 16 residues. Germline CDR1 PRHDT, CDR2 FYEKMQ (reference sequence). Deletions cut 5 bases from V and 4 bases from J, with 19 bases between. The CDR3 bases are TGTGCCAGCAGCGGCCGGGACCTCCAAGGCGCAGATACGCAGTATTTT. Translation gives CASSGRDLQGADTQYF.

The chain employs TRBV11-3 and TRBJ2-2, with D possibly matching TRBD1 (5 bases). V was cut by 1 base and J by 1 base, with 10 bases left in between. The length of the CDR3 is 16 residues. Germline V lookup: CDR1 SGHNT, CDR2 YENEEA. In DNA form, the CDR3 reads TGTGCCAGCAGCTTAGCGTACAGGTGGAACACCGGGGAGCTGTTTTTT. Amino acid sequence: CASSLAYRWNTGELFF.

This clone was seen only once. V is TRBV5-1 and J is TRBJ2-7; D perhaps matches TRBD1 (5 bases). The germline V gene encodes CDR1 SGHRS and CDR2 YFSETQ. The CDR3 has 16 amino acids. The germline V and J ends were trimmed by 0 bases and 1 base, with 14 bases remaining between them. CDR3 protein: CASSLEAGYVSYEQYF. CDR3 coding DNA: TGCGCCAGCAGCTTGGAGGCAGGGTACGTATCCTACGAGCAGTACTTC. Supplemented by reference TRBV5-1 and TRBJ2-7, the full variable domain reads KAGVTQTPRYLIKTRGQQVTLSCSPISGHRSVSWYQQTPGQGLQFLFEYFSETQRNKGNFPGRFSGRQFSNSRSEMNVSTLELGDSALYLCASSLEAGYVSYEQYFGPGTRLTVT.

This sequence joins TRBV25-1 and TRBJ1-2; D call uncertain. Germline lookup yields CDR1 MGHDK and CDR2 SYGVNS. V was pared by 2 bases and J by 2 bases, with 3 bases between. This CDR3 contains 12 residues. The CDR3 nucleotides are TGTGCCAGCAGTGAACAAAACTATGGCTACACCTTC. Protein product: CASSEQNYGYTF.

This chain connects TRBV5-1 to TRBJ1-2; D is unresolved. Looked up from germline, CDR1 is SGHRS and CDR2 is YFSETQ. The CDR3 loop spans 15 amino acids. The V and J ends lost 0 bases and 6 bases respectively, with 15 bases between them. Here the CDR3 DNA reads TGCGCCAGCAGCTTGGAGGTGGGGTATGATAATGGCTACACCTTC. Encoded protein: CASSLEVGYDNGYTF.

V is TRBV5-8 and J is TRBJ2-3, with D perhaps TRBD2 (5 bases). V was pared by 2 bases and J by 6 bases, with 13 bases between. Germline V gene data show CDR1 as SGHTS and CDR2 as YDEGEE. The CDR3 has 14 amino acids. The CDR3 nucleotides are TGTGCCAGCAGCTTTCTAGCCTCGAGGGATACGCAGTATTTT. The encoded protein is CASSFLASRDTQYF.

The rearrangement links TRBV9 to TRBJ1-1, with D possibly matching TRBD1 (5 bases). The V gene's germline CDR1 is SGDLS and CDR2 YYNGEE. CDR3 length: 14 residues. The V end lost 1 base, the J end lost 9 bases, and 16 bases lay between the germline ends. The CDR3 DNA reads as TGTGCCAGCAGCGTATCTAATCGGGGGGACCAAGCTTTCTTT. This sequence encodes CASSVSNRGDQAFF.

V is TRBV20-1 and J is TRBJ2-2; 8 positions match TRBD1. The germline gives CDR1 DFQATT, CDR2 SNEGSKA (reference sequence). V lost 4 bases to trimming and J lost 17 bases; unmatched junction nucleotides: 9. This CDR3 has 11 amino acids. The CDR3 DNA reads TGCAGTGCTACCCGGACAGGGCAGGCTTTTTTT. Protein product: CSATRTGQAFF.

The chain combines TRBV5-8 with TRBJ1-5, with TRBD1 as a possible D gene (5 bases). There are 15 residues in the CDR3. CDR1 and CDR2 from the germline V gene are SGHTS and YDEGEE. Deletions cut 1 base from V and 4 bases from J, with 12 bases between. In nucleotides, the CDR3 is TGTGCCAGCAGCTTGCCTGGGGCCCTTAATCAGCCCCAGCATTTT. Protein product: CASSLPGALNQPQHF. Complete variable domain (other parts from reference TRBV5-8 and TRBJ1-5): EAGVTQSPTHLIKTRGQQATLRCSPISGHTSVYWYQQALGLGLQFLLWYDEGEERNRGNFPPRFSGRQFPNYSSELNVNALELEDSALYLCASSLPGALNQPQHFGDGTRLSIL.

The chain employs TRBV4-3 and TRBJ1-2; weak D call: TRBD1 (5 bases). Germline loops: CDR1 LGHNA, CDR2 YSLEER. The CDR3 extends over 14 amino acids. Trimming removed 1 base from V and 1 base from J, with 7 bases in between. The CDR3, as DNA: TGCGCCAGCAGCCAAGGGACACTTAACTATGGCTACACCTTC. It translates to CASSQGTLNYGYTF.